This T cell receptor beta chain came from a study of blood T cell repertoires in COVID-19. The CDR3 spans 14 residues. V lost 0 bases and J lost 7, with 10 bases in between. The germline gives CDR1 LGHNA, CDR2 YNFKEQ. Repertoires were generated with immunoSEQ multiplex PCR, while TCRdb's copy carries only in-frame clones and drops some. Among approximately 200,000 clones listed, around four fifths were seen once. Source material: peripheral blood. This receptor was taken from a human donor with acute or convalescent COVID-19. The donor label of this sample is uncertain. This chain links TRBV4-2 with TRBJ1-5; D not resolved. As DNA, the CDR3 is TGTGCCAGCAGCCAAGAGGCCCTCCAGCAGCCCCAGCATTTT. Translating it yields CASSQEALQQPQHF.